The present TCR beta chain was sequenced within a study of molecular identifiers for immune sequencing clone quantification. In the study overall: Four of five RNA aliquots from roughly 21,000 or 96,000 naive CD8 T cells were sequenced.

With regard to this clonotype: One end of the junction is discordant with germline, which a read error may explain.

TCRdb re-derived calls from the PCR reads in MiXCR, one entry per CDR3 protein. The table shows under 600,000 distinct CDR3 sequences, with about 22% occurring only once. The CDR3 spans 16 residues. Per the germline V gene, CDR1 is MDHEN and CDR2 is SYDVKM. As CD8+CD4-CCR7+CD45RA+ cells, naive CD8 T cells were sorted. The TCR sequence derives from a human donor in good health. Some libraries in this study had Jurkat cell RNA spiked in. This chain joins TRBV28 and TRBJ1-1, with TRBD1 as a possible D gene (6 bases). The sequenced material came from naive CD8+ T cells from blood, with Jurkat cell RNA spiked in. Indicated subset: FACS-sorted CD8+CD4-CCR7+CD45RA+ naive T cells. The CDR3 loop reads CASSLSFQGMNTEALF. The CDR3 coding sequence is TGTGCCAGCAGCTTATCTTTTCAGGGGATGAACACTGAAGCTTTATTT. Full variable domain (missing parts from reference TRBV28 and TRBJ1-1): DVKVTQSSRYLVKRTGEKVFLECVQDMDHENMFWYRQDPGLGLRLIYFSYDVKMKEKGDIPEGYSVSREKKERFSLILESASTNQTSMYLCASSLSFQGMNTEALFGQGTRLTVV.